One and the same sample provided the 5 T cell receptor beta chains below, sequenced in a study of blood T cell repertoires in COVID-19. The protocol was immunoSEQ multiplex PCR, while the TCRdb copy is restricted to in-frame clones and leaves out a portion. Seen here are 150,000 to 200,000 clones, roughly 84% observed once, and the top ten hold under 12%. Sequenced material: peripheral blood. These receptors were collected from an elderly woman with active or convalescent COVID-19.

The chain employs TRBV3-1 (or the pseudogene TRBV3-2) and TRBJ2-7, with unresolved D. V was shortened by 0 bases and J by 4 bases, with 4 bases between the two germline ends. The CDR3 spans 12 residues. Per the germline V gene, CDR1 is LGHDT and CDR2 is YNNKEL (reference sequence). CDR3 sequence (DNA): TGTGCCAGCAGCCAAGATTCTTACGAGCAGTACTTC. Protein sequence: CASSQDSYEQYF.

CDR3 protein: CASSLAGGTYYEQYF. The CDR3 nucleotides read TGCGCCAGCAGCTTGGCCGGGGGGACATACTACGAGCAGTACTTC. The chain carries TRBV5-1 and TRBJ2-7; maybe TRBD2 (7 bases). CDR1 is SGHRS and CDR2 is YFSETQ in the germline V gene. V lost 0 bases to trimming and J lost 3 bases, with 13 bases between them. CDR3 length: 15 amino acids.

The V and J genes are TRBV5-1 and TRBJ1-4; 10 bases are shared with TRBD1. Germline lookup yields CDR1 SGHRS and CDR2 YFSETQ. The CDR3 is 15 residues long. Trimming took 6 bases from V and 8 from J; bases not matched to a gene: 10. The CDR3 bases are TGCGCCAGCAAAACTTCCGGGACAGGGGACGAAAAACTGTTTTTT. Translation gives CASKTSGTGDEKLFF.

As concerns this clone: Other DNA sequences of this sample code for an identical CDR3. The genes are TRBV10-3 and TRBJ1-5; 7 bases map to TRBD1. Losses at the gene ends were 3 bases for V and 2 bases for J; bases not matched to a gene: 1. Germline V gene data show CDR1 as ENHRY and CDR2 as SYGVKD. The CDR3 is 14 residues long. The CDR3 loop reads CAISEGQGNQPQHF. For the CDR3, the DNA is TGTGCCATCAGTGAAGGACAGGGCAATCAGCCCCAGCATTTT.

The gene calls are TRBV5-4 and TRBJ2-1; the match to TRBD1 covers 10 bases. Germline values: CDR1 SGHNT, CDR2 YYREEE (reference sequence). This CDR3 spans 15 amino acids. V shed 5 bases and J 2 bases; nucleotides not matched to a gene: 4. The DNA for the CDR3 is TGTGCCAGCAGGATCGGACAGGGGGCCTACAATGAGCAGTTCTTC. Its protein is CASRIGQGAYNEQFF.